Listed below are T cell receptor beta chains from one sample, sequenced in a study of vaccination and CD4 T cells after COVID-19. Their target antigens are unknown. From the PCR reads, TCRdb called clonotypes with MiXCR, one entry per CDR3 protein. The table shows some 4,000 distinct CDR3 sequences, with around 68% occurring only once. The sample comprised CD4+ T cells from blood, cultured in vitro. The receptors were gathered from a human donor who had recovered from COVID-19. CDR3s include the opening cysteine and the closing phenylalanine or tryptophan. A D gene is named only where the DNA matches it firmly. Clone sizes are given selectively: once, few, many, or a class where the clone is expanded.

cdr3_nt	cdr3_aa	v_call	d_call	j_call	clone_size
TGTGCCAGCAGGGGACAGGGGGCTTTCGTCACTGAAGCTTTCTTT	CASRGQGAFVTEAFF	TRBV6-1	TRBD1	TRBJ1-1	NA
TGTGCCAGCAGCTTTGATGGGGTGGGAGGCTACACCTTC	CASSFDGVGGYTF	TRBV7-3	NA	TRBJ1-2	NA
TGCAGCGTTGTGTGGCAGGGACTAGCGGGGCCTTGGGGCACAGATACGCAGTATTTT	CSVVWQGLAGPWGTDTQYF	TRBV29-1	TRBD2	TRBJ2-3	NA
TGCAGTGCTCAGACTTATAAGCAGTTCTTC	CSAQTYKQFF	TRBV20-1	NA	TRBJ2-1	NA
TGTGCCAGCAGCCTACAGTCGAACAATCAGCCCCAGCATTTT	CASSLQSNNQPQHF	TRBV27	NA	TRBJ1-5	NA
TGTGCCACCATCGAGTCCGCCGCTAACTATGGCTACACCTTC	CATIESAANYGYTF	TRBV10-3	NA	TRBJ1-2	NA
TGCAGTGCCCTACCCGTGCAGGGCGATATATGGCAGTACTTC	CSALPVQGDIWQYF	TRBV20-1	NA	TRBJ2-7	once
TGCAGTGCTAGATCGGGGAGGGGGGTCACTGAAGCTTTCTTT	CSARSGRGVTEAFF	TRBV20-1	NA	TRBJ1-1	NA
TGTGCCAGCAGCTACCCGAGGGAGGGGACGAGAAACTATGGCTACACCTTC	CASSYPREGTRNYGYTF	TRBV7-2	NA	TRBJ1-2	NA
TGTGCCAGCAGCTATAAAGCGGGGACAGAAGAGACCCAGTACTTC	CASSYKAGTEETQYF	TRBV7-2	NA	TRBJ2-5	few
TGTGCCAGCAGTTACTCGGACAACTATGGCTACACCTTC	CASSYSDNYGYTF	TRBV6-5	NA	TRBJ1-2	few
TGTGCCAGTAGAGAGGACAGGACTAATTCACCCCTCCACTTT	CASREDRTNSPLHF	TRBV19	TRBD1	TRBJ1-6	once
TGTGCCACCAGCAGGGGCACATACGAGCAGTACTTC	CATSRGTYEQYF	TRBV15	NA	TRBJ2-7	NA
TGTGCCATCAGTGGCTGGGACGGGCACTATGGCTACACCTTC	CAISGWDGHYGYTF	TRBV10-3	NA	TRBJ1-2	hyperexpanded
TGCGCCAGCAGCCCGGTAACAGGGGCATATAATTCACCCCTCCACTTT	CASSPVTGAYNSPLHF	TRBV5-1	TRBD1	TRBJ1-6	NA
TGTGCCAGCAGTGAAAGTGGAGACAGCAATCAGCCCCAGCATTTT	CASSESGDSNQPQHF	TRBV10-3	NA	TRBJ1-5	few
TGTGCCAGCAGCGATGGATGGGGCTCTAACTATGGCTACACCTTC	CASSDGWGSNYGYTF	TRBV7-2	NA	TRBJ1-2	once
TGCGCCAGCAGCAAGGACGGACGGAGATTTGAAGCTTTCTTT	CASSKDGRRFEAFF	TRBV5-1	NA	TRBJ1-1	medium-sized
TGTGCCAGCAGCAGCATTTCGGACATTTCCCATTATGGCTACACCTTC	CASSSISDISHYGYTF	TRBV28	NA	TRBJ1-2	NA
TGTGCCAGCAGTGAACCAAGTGGGGCCTATGGCTACACCTTC	CASSEPSGAYGYTF	TRBV6-1	NA	TRBJ1-2	few
TGTGCCACCAGTGATACCGGGACCGACTATGGCTACACCTTC	CATSDTGTDYGYTF	TRBV24-1	NA	TRBJ1-2	NA
TGCAGTGCCACGAACAGGGGCACCTACCAGCAGTACTTC	CSATNRGTYQQYF	TRBV20-1	TRBD1	TRBJ2-7	once
TGTGCCAGCAGGGGGGTCGACGACTATGGCTACACCTTC	CASRGVDDYGYTF	TRBV6-4	NA	TRBJ1-2	NA
TGCAGTGCGATTAGCGGGGGAGGTGAGCAGTTCTTC	CSAISGGGEQFF	TRBV20-1	TRBD2	TRBJ2-1	once
TGTGCCAGCAGCTTACGGGCGGACCTTAGCAATCAGCCCCAGCATTTT	CASSLRADLSNQPQHF	TRBV7-2	NA	TRBJ1-5	NA
TGTGCCAGCAGCCCCAGTGGGGCGAACACTGAAGCTTTCTTT	CASSPSGANTEAFF	TRBV7-9	NA	TRBJ1-1	large
TGTGCCAGCAGTCTGGGCCTGGACAGCTGGGAAGCTTTCTTT	CASSLGLDSWEAFF	TRBV27	NA	TRBJ1-1	medium-sized
TGTGCCAGCAGACCCTATACGGTGGTCGGGGAGCAGTTCTTC	CASRPYTVVGEQFF	TRBV7-3	NA	TRBJ2-1	NA
TGTGCCAGCAGTCCCTACAGGGATGGCTACACCTTC	CASSPYRDGYTF	TRBV6-1	NA	TRBJ1-2	NA
TGTGCCAGCAGTGAGACAGGGTATAGGACTGAAGCTTTCTTT	CASSETGYRTEAFF	TRBV25-1	TRBD1	TRBJ1-1	hyperexpanded
TGTGCCACCCGGGGGGACACAGATACGCAGTATTTT	CATRGDTDTQYF	TRBV10-3	TRBD2	TRBJ2-3	NA
TGCGCCAGCAGCCAAGCCAACTATGGCTACACCTTC	CASSQANYGYTF	TRBV4-3	NA	TRBJ1-2	once
TGTGCCAGCAGCAGGGCAGGGGAGGGCCAGCCCCAGCATTTT	CASSRAGEGQPQHF	TRBV5-4	NA	TRBJ1-5	NA
TGTGCCACCAGCAGTGGATATACAGGACCTGGCTATGGCTACACCTTC	CATSSGYTGPGYGYTF	TRBV15	NA	TRBJ1-2	NA
TGTGCCAGCAGGGGCGACAGGACTGAAGCTTTCTTT	CASRGDRTEAFF	TRBV6-2/TRBV6-3	NA	TRBJ1-1	NA
TGTGCCAGCAGTGTCTACCGGGCTAACTATGGCTACACCTTC	CASSVYRANYGYTF	TRBV2	NA	TRBJ1-2	hyperexpanded
TGCAGTGCTAGAGCATCAGGGGACAGGGGGGAAGCTTTCTTT	CSARASGDRGEAFF	TRBV20-1	TRBD1	TRBJ1-1	few
TGTGCCAGCACGGGACTGGGGGGCGCAGATACGCAGTATTTT	CASTGLGGADTQYF	TRBV6-1	NA	TRBJ2-3	NA
TGCAGTGCTAGTAGTCGACAGATTGACTACACCTTC	CSASSRQIDYTF	TRBV20-1	NA	TRBJ1-2	few
TGTGCCAGCAGCTCCTGGGGGTTTTTGAACACTGAAGCTTTCTTT	CASSSWGFLNTEAFF	TRBV28	NA	TRBJ1-1	NA
TGTGCCAGCAGTTACGGGGTAGGGTTGACCTACGAGCAGTACTTC	CASSYGVGLTYEQYF	TRBV6-5	NA	TRBJ2-7	once
TGTGCCAGCACCATGAGGGGAATGAACACTGAAGCTTTCTTT	CASTMRGMNTEAFF	TRBV2	NA	TRBJ1-1	NA
TGTGCCAGCAGCCAGGACCGACTTAATTCACCCCTCCACTTT	CASSQDRLNSPLHF	TRBV5-4	NA	TRBJ1-6	once
TGCAGTGCTAGGAATTTCAGGTCAGGATCCTATGGCTACACCTTC	CSARNFRSGSYGYTF	TRBV20-1	NA	TRBJ1-2	NA
TGTGCCAGCAGCTTAGAGATTTCAGGACAGTACTTC	CASSLEISGQYF	TRBV7-9	NA	TRBJ2-7	few
TGTGCCAGCAGTCTACTCCCATACCTCTATGGCTACACCTTC	CASSLLPYLYGYTF	TRBV6-5	NA	TRBJ1-2	NA
TGTGCCAGCAGCTTAGGACAGGAGAGTGGCTACACCTTC	CASSLGQESGYTF	TRBV7-2	NA	TRBJ1-2	NA
TGTGCAAGTCGCTTAGTTGGTGGCTACGAGCAGTACTTC	CASRLVGGYEQYF	TRBV12-2	NA	TRBJ2-7	NA
TGTGCCAGCAGCGGACAGTACCCTAACTATGGCTACACCTTC	CASSGQYPNYGYTF	TRBV6-1	NA	TRBJ1-2	NA
TGCAGTGCTCAATATCAGGGGAACACTGAAGCTTTCTTT	CSAQYQGNTEAFF	TRBV20-1	NA	TRBJ1-1	NA
TGTGCCACCAGCCGGGACAGCCTCGACGAGCAGTACTTC	CATSRDSLDEQYF	TRBV24-1	TRBD1	TRBJ2-7	few
TGTGCCAGCAGCGTCTCGAGCGGGGGGGCATACAATGAGCAGTTCTTC	CASSVSSGGAYNEQFF	TRBV7-3	TRBD2	TRBJ2-1	few
TGTGCCAGCATGGTAGGGGGAGTGAGGGGCTACACCTTC	CASMVGGVRGYTF	TRBV6-1	NA	TRBJ1-2	NA
TGCAGTGCTAGAGATTCGGGGGTCGGGAGTAGTAGTTCACCCCTCCACTTT	CSARDSGVGSSSSPLHF	TRBV20-1	NA	TRBJ1-6	large
TGTGCCAGCAGCTTAGCCAACAAGGGGTATGGCTACACCTTC	CASSLANKGYGYTF	TRBV7-2	NA	TRBJ1-2	NA
TGTGCCAGCAGTCCTTTTGGGGCGCACACTGAAGCTTTCTTT	CASSPFGAHTEAFF	TRBV7-9	NA	TRBJ1-1	NA
TGCAGTGCCCGACAGGGGTCCTCCTATAATTCACCCCTCCACTTT	CSARQGSSYNSPLHF	TRBV20-1	TRBD1	TRBJ1-6	NA